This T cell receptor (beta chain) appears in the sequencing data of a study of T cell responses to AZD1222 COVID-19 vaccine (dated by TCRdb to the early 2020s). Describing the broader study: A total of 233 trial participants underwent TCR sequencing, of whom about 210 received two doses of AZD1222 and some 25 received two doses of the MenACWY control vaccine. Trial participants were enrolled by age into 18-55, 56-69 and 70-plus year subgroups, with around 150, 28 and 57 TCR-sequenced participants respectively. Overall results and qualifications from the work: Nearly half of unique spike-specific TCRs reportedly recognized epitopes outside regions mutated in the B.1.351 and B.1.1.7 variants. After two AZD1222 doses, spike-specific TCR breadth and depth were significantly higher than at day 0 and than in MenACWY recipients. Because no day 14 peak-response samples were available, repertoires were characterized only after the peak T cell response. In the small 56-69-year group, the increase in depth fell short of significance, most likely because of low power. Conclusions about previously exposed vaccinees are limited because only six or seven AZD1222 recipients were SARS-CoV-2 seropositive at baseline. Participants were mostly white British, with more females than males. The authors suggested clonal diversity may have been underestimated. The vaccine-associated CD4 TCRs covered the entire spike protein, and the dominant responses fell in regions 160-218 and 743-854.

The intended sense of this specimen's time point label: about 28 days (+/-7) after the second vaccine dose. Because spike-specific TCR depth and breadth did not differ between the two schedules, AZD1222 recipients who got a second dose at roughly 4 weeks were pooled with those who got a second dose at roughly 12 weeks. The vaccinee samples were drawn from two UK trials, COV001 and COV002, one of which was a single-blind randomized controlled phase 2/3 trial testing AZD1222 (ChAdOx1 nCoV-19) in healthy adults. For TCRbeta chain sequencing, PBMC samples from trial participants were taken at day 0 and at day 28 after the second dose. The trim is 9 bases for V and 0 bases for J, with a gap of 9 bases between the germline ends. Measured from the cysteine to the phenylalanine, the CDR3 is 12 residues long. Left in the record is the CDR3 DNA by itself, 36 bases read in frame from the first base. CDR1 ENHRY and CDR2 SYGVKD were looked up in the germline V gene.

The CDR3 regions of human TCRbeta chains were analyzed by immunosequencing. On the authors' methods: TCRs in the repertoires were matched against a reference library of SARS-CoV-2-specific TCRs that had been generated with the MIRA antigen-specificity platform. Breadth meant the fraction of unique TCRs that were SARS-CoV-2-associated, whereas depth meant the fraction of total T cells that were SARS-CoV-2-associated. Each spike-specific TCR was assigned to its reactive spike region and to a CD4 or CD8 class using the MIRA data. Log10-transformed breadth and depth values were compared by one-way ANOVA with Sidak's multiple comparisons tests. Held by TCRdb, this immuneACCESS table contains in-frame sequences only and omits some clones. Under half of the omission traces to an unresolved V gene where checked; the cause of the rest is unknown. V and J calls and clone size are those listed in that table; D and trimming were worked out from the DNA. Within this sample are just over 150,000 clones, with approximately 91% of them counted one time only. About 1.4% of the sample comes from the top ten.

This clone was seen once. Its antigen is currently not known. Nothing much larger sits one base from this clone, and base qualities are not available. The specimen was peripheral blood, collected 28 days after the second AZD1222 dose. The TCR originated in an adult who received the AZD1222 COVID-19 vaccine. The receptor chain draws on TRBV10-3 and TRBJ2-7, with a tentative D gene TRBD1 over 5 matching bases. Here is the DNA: TGTGCCATTTCGGACACCTCCTACGAGCAGTACTTC. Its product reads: CAISDTSYEQYF.